The clone carrying this TCR beta chain was seen more than once but under ten times. The data derive from a study of beta chain features in type 1 diabetes. Expressed TCRB transcripts were sequenced, since all the RNA that had been isolated was reverse transcribed. TCRdb keeps only in-frame clones here, not all; method: immunoSEQ multiplex PCR. The data contain 150,000 to 200,000 clones, 7.5% to 9.5% of them seen just once; the ten biggest clones take up 2% to 3%. CDR3 length: 15 amino acids. The ends were cut back, 3 bases at V and 7 bases at J, with 18 bases in the middle. Germline V CDR1 and CDR2: KGHSH, LQKENI.

This chain links TRBV18 with TRBJ1-2; D remains ambiguous. The clonotype comes from a woman in her late teens or twenties in good health. Sequenced material: central memory CD4+ T cells from blood. CDR3 in amino acids: CASSPNGPTMGGYTF. In nucleotides, the CDR3 is TGTGCCAGCTCACCGAATGGTCCAACTATGGGTGGCTACACCTTC.